This T cell receptor (beta chain) was captured by sequencing in a study of T cell clonality in common variable immunodeficiency. Overall study results and limits: What drives increased CVID clonality needs T cell subpopulation sequencing. In common variable immunodeficiency, TCR beta chains reportedly carried fewer deletions and N-nucleotide insertions. Fewer TCRbeta clones were shared among CVID subjects than controls.

This clone was recorded many times. What it binds is unknown. The read stops 3 residues short of the end of the CDR3; the missing end is completed from the germline J gene. This CDR3 contains 15 residues. Germline lookup yields CDR1 SGHTA and CDR2 FQGNSA. V dropped 3 bases and J dropped 2 bases, with 13 bases sitting between them. Reduced serum IgG, IgA and/or IgM plus specific antibody deficiency defined CVID. Heparinized whole blood, 5 to 8 ml, came from each donor. Some clones are missing from TCRdb's copy, which holds only in-frame ones; the method was immunoSEQ multiplex PCR. There are approximately 29,000 clones in the sample, none observed a single time.

The V and J genes are TRBV7-2 and TRBJ2-5; D is perhaps TRBD1 (5 bases). The TCR sequence derives from a human donor with common variable immunodeficiency. The sequenced material came from peripheral blood mononuclear cells. This CDR3 reads CASSFGHGGQETQYF. The CDR3 DNA, read in part, is TGTGCCAGCAGCTTCGGACATGGCGGACAAGAGACC.